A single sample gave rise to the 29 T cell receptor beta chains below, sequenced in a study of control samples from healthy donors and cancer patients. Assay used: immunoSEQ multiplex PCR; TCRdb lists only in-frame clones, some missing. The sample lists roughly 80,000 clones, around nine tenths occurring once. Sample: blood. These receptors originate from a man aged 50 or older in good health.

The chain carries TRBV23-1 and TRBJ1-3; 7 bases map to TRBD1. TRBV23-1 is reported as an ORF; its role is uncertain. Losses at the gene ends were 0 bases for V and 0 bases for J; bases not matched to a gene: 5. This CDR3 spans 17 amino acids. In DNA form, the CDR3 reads TGCGCCAGCAGTCAATCGGACAGGAGCCACTCTGGAAACACCATATATTTT. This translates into CASSQSDRSHSGNTIYF.

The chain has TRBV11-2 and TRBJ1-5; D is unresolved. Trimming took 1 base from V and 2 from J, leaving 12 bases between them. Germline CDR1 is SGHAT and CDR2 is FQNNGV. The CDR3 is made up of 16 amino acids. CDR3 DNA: TGTGCCAGCAGCTTAGGTGGTGTGGAAGGCAATCAGCCCCAGCATTTT. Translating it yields CASSLGGVEGNQPQHF.

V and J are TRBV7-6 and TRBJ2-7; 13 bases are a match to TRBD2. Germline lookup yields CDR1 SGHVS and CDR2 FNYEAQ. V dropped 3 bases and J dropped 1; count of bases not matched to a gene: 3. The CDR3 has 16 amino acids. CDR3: CASSFRLAGGSYEQYF. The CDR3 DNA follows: TGTGCCAGCAGCTTCCGACTAGCGGGGGGTTCCTACGAGCAGTACTTC.

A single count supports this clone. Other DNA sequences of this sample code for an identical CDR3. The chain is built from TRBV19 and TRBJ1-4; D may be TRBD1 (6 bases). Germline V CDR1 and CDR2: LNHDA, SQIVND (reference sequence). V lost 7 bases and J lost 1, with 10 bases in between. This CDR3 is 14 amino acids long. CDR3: CASTLTGTNEKLFF. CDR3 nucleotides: TGTGCCAGTACCCTGACAGGAACTAATGAAAAACTGTTTTTT. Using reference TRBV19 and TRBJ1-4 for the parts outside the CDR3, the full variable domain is DGGITQSPKYLFRKEGQNVTLSCEQNLNHDAMYWYRQDPGQGLRLIYYSQIVNDFQKGDIAEGYSVSREKKESFPLTVTSAQKNPTAFYLCASTLTGTNEKLFFGSGTQLSVL.

This CDR3 is CASSGEGTSFGESQYF. The CDR3 coding sequence is TGTGCCAGCAGTGGAGAGGGGACTAGTTTTGGGGAATCGCAGTATTTT. The V and J genes are TRBV6-1 and TRBJ2-3; 8 positions match TRBD2. Germline assignment: CDR1 MNHNS and CDR2 SASEGT. Trimming cost V 4 bases and J 10 bases; bases outside gene matches: 16. The CDR3 consists of 16 residues.

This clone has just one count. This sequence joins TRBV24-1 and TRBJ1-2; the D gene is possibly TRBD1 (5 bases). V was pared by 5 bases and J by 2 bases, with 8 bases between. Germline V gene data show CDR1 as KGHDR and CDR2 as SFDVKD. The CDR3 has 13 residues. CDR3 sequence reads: CATSATENYGYTF. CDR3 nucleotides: TGTGCCACCAGTGCGACAGAAAACTATGGCTACACCTTC.

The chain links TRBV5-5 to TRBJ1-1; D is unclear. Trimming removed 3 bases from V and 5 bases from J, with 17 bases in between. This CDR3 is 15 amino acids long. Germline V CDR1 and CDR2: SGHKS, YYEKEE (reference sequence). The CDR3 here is CASSSHPVVGTEAFF. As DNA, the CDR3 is TGTGCCAGCAGCTCTCACCCCGTAGTAGGAACTGAAGCTTTCTTT.

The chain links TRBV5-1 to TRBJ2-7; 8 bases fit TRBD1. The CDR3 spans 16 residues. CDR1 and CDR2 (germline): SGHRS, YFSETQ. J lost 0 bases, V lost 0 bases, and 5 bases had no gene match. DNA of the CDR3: TGCGCCAGCAGCTTGGCGCAGGGGGCGTACTCCTACGAGCAGTACTTC. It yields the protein CASSLAQGAYSYEQYF.

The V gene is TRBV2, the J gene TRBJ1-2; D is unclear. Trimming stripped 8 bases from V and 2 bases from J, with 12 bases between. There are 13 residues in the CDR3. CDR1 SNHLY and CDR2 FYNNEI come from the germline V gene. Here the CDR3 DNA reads TGTGCCAGCTCCCGAGGAGGGAACTATGGCTACACCTTC. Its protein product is CASSRGGNYGYTF.

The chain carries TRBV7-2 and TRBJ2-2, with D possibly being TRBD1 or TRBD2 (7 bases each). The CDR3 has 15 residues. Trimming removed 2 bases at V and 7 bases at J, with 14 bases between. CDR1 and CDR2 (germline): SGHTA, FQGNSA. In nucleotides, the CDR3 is TGTGCCAGCAGCTTACGTCAGGGGGGGGGCGGGGAGCTGTTTTTT. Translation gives CASSLRQGGGGELFF.

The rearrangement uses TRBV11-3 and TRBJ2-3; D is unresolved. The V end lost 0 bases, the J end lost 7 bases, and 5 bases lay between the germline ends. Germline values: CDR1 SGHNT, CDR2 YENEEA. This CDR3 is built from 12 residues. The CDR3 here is CASSLEVYTQYF. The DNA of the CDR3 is TGTGCCAGCAGCTTAGAGGTATATACGCAGTATTTT.

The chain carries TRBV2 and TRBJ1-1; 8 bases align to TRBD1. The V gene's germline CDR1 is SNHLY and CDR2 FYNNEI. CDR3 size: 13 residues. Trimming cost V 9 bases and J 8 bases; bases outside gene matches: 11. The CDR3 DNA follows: TGTGCCAGAGTTGGGACAGGAGGAGTAGAAGCTTTCTTT. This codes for CARVGTGGVEAFF. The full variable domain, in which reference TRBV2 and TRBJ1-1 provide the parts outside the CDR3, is EPEVTQTPSHQVTQMGQEVILRCVPISNHLYFYWYRQILGQKVEFLVSFYNNEISEKSEIFDDQFSVERPDGSNFTLKIRSTKLEDSAMYFCARVGTGGVEAFFGQGTRLTVV.

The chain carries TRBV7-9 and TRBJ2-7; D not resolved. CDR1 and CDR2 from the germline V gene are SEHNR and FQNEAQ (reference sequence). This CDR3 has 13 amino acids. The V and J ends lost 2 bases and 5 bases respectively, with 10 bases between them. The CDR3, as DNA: TGTGCCAGCAGCTTATCGAGAACACACGAGCAGTACTTC. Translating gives CASSLSRTHEQYF.

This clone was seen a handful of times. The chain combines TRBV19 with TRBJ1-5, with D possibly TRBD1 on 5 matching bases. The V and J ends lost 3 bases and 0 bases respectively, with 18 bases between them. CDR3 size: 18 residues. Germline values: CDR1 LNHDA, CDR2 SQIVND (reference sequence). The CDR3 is CASSMHTAGYYSNQPQHF. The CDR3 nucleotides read TGTGCCAGTAGTATGCATACGGCAGGGTACTATAGCAATCAGCCCCAGCATTTT.

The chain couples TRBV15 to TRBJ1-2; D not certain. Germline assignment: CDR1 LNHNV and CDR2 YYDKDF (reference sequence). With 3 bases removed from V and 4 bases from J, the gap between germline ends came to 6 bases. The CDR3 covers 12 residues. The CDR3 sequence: CATSRGPYGYTF. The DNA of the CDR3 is TGTGCCACCAGCAGGGGCCCCTATGGCTACACCTTC.

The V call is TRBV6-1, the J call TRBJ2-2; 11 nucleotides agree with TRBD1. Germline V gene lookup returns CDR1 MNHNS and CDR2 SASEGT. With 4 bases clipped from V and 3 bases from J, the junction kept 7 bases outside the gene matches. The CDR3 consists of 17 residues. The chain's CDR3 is CASSARDRGIYTGELFF. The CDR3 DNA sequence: TGTGCCAGCAGTGCGAGGGACAGGGGGATTTACACCGGGGAGCTGTTTTTT.

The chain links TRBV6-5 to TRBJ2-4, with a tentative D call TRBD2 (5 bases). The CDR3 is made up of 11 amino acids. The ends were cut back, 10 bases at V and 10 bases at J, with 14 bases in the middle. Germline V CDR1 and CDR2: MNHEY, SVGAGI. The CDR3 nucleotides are TGTGCCACCTCAAAAGGCGGGATTCAGTACTTC. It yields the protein CATSKGGIQYF.

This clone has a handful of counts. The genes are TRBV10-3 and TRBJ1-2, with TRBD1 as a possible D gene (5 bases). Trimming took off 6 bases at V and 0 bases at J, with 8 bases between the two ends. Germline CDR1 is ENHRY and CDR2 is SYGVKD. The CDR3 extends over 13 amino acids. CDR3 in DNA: TGTGCCATCAGGGCAGGGCCTAACTATGGCTACACCTTC. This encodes CAIRAGPNYGYTF.

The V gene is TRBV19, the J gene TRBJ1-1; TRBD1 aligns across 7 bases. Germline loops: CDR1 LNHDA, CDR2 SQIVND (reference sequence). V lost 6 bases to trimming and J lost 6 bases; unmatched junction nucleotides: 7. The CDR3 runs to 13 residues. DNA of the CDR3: TGTGCCAGTAGCCCAGGACAGGTTTCTGAAGCTTTCTTT. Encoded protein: CASSPGQVSEAFF. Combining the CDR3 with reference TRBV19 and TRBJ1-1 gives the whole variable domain DGGITQSPKYLFRKEGQNVTLSCEQNLNHDAMYWYRQDPGQGLRLIYYSQIVNDFQKGDIAEGYSVSREKKESFPLTVTSAQKNPTAFYLCASSPGQVSEAFFGQGTRLTVV.

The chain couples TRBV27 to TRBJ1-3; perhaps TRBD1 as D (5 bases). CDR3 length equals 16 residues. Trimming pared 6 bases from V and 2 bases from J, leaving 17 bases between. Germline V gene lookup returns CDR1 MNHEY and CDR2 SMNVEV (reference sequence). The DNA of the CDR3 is TGTGCCAGCAGAACTTTTATGGGGGGGACTGGAAACACCATATATTTT. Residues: CASRTFMGGTGNTIYF.

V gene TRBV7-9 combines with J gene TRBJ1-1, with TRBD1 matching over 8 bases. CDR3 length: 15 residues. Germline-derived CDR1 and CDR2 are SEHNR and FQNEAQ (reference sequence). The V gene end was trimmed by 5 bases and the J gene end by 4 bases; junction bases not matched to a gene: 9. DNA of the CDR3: TGTGCCAGCAGCCTCTGGACAGGGAGGAGCACTGAAGCTTTCTTT. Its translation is CASSLWTGRSTEAFF.

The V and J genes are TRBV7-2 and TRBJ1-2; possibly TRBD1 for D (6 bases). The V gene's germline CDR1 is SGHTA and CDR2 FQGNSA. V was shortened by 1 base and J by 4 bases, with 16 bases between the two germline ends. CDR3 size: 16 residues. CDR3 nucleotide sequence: TGTGCCAGCAGCTTAGTCGGGGGAGGGGGAAGCTATGGCTACACCTTC. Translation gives CASSLVGGGGSYGYTF.

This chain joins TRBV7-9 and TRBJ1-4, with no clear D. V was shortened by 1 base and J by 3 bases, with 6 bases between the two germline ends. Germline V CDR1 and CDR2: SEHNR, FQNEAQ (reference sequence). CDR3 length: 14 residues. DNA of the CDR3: TGTGCCAGCAGCTTAGGAGGGTCTAATGAAAAACTGTTTTTT. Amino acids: CASSLGGSNEKLFF.

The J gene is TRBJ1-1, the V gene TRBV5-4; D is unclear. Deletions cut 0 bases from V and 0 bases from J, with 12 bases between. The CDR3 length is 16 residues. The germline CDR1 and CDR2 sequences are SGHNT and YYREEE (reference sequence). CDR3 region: CASSLDKGNLNTEAFF. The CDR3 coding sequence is TGTGCCAGCAGCTTGGATAAGGGAAATTTGAACACTGAAGCTTTCTTT.

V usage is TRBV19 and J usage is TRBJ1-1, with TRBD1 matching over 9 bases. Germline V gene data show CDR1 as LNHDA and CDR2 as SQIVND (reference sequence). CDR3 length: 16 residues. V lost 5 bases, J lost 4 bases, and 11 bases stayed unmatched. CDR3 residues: CASSFYWTGDFTEAFF. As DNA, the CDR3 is TGTGCCAGTAGTTTCTACTGGACAGGGGATTTCACTGAAGCTTTCTTT.

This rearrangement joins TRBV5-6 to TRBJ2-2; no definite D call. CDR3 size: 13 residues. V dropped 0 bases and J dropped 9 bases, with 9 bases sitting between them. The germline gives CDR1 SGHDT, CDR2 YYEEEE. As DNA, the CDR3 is TGTGCCAGCAGCTTGGTGCAGGCACGGGAGCTGTTTTTT. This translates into CASSLVQARELFF.

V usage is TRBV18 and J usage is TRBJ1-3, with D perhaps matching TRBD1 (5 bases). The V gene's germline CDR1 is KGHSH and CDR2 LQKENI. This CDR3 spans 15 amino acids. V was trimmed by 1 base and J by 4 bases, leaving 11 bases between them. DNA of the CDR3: TGTGCCAGCTCACCACGGGACGGATCAGGAAACACCATATATTTT. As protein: CASSPRDGSGNTIYF.

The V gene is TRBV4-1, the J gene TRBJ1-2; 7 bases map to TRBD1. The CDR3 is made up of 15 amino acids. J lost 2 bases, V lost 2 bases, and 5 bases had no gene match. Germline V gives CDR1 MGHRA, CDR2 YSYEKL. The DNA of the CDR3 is TGCGCCAGCAGCCAACCGACAGGGTCGAACTATGGCTACACCTTC. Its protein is CASSQPTGSNYGYTF.

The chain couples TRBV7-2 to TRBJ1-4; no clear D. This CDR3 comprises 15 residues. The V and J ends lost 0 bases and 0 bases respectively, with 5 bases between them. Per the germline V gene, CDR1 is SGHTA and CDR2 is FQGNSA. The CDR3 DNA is TGTGCCAGCAGCTTAGCTCCTGCAACTAATGAAAAACTGTTTTTT. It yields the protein CASSLAPATNEKLFF.